This is a list of T cell receptor beta chains from one sample in a study of early T cells in non-severe SARS-CoV-2 infection. TCRdb reanalysed the 5' RACE reads using MiXCR and keeps one entry per CDR3 protein. Of 43,000 or so distinct CDR3 sequences listed, over 3% are singletons. What was sequenced was whole blood. These receptors all stem from an adult who was a healthcare worker with PCR-confirmed SARS-CoV-2 infection or an uninfected control (not recorded which). The CDR3 runs from the conserved cysteine through the conserved F or W. The D gene is left open where the match is weak. Size values are once, few and many counts, or a class for expanded clones, and some rows have none.

cdr3_length,d_call,j_call,v_call,clone_size,cdr3_aa,cdr3_nt
13,TRBD2,TRBJ2-1,TRBV6-4,-,CASSDSNAGGQFF,TGTGCCAGCAGTGACTCGAATGCGGGAGGACAATTCTTC
16,-,TRBJ1-4,TRBV9,many,CASSARRGQSNEKLFF,TGTGCCAGCAGCGCCCGTCGGGGGCAATCTAATGAAAAACTGTTTTTT
14,-,TRBJ1-4,TRBV7-9,-,CASSLAFSKEKLFF,TGTGCCAGCAGCTTAGCGTTTTCGAAGGAAAAACTGTTTTTT
14,-,TRBJ1-6,TRBV14,many,CASSRSSYNSPLHF,TGTGCCAGCAGCCGTAGCTCCTATAATTCACCCCTCCACTTT
13,TRBD1,TRBJ1-1,TRBV5-1,many,CASTGTVNTEAFF,TGCGCCAGCACCGGGACAGTGAACACTGAAGCTTTCTTT
15,TRBD2,TRBJ2-4,TRBV12-3/TRBV12-4,many,CASRPTSGGANIQYF,TGTGCCAGCAGACCGACTAGCGGGGGGGCGAACATTCAGTACTTC
13,-,TRBJ1-1,TRBV7-2,-,CASSLASRDEAFF,TGTGCCAGCAGCTTAGCGAGCCGCGACGAAGCTTTCTTT
15,-,TRBJ1-5,TRBV28,few,CASSRGDISNQPQHF,TGTGCCAGCAGCCGGGGGGACATTAGCAATCAGCCCCAGCATTTT
17,TRBD2,TRBJ2-5,TRBV11-2,many,CASSPGMGLAGRETQYF,TGTGCCAGCAGCCCGGGAATGGGACTAGCGGGACGGGAGACCCAGTACTTC
11,-,TRBJ2-2,TRBV7-9,many,CASSLEGELFF,TGTGCCAGCAGCCTTGAAGGGGAGCTGTTTTTT